This T cell receptor (beta chain) was sequenced in a study of CD8+CD57+ T cells in acquired aplastic anemia. This clonotype rates as medium-sized (0.01 to 0.1%). Its antigen is unknown. Study-wide findings and caveats: Controls and patients did not differ significantly in CD8+ Simpson's diversity.

Only patients with CD8+CD57+ cell expansion on flow cytometry were chosen for sequencing. Severe acquired aplastic anemia affected all patients. Patients were therapy-naive when their blood was sampled. According to the study, genomic DNA was the template for TCR beta VDJ and CDR3 profiling. TCRdb recomputed calls from the reads with MiXCR, one row per CDR3 protein. The profile shows under 200,000 distinct CDR3 sequences, about two thirds of them singletons. The V and J ends lost 4 bases and 4 bases respectively, with 14 bases between them. This CDR3 is built from 13 residues. Germline lookup yields CDR1 DFQATT and CDR2 SNEGSKA (reference sequence).

The receptor was isolated from a human donor with aplastic anemia. The rearrangement joins TRBV20-1 to TRBJ2-7, with unresolved D. The sample consisted of sorted CD4+, CD8+, or CD8+CD57+ T cells (not recorded which) from PBMCs. CDR3 nucleotides: TGCAGTGCTATGGGCCGCGAGGATTACGAGCAGTACTTC. Translation gives CSAMGREDYEQYF.